This TCR beta chain was sequenced during a study of blood T cell repertoires in COVID-19. Study overall: COVID-19 samples, acute and convalescent, were from the United States, Italy and Spain.

The CDR3 runs to 15 residues. Trimming removed 2 bases at V and 8 bases at J, with 18 bases between. In germline, CDR1 is MNHEY, CDR2 SVGAGI. As handled by the study authors: Estimation of nucleated cell counts relied on the amplification of reference gene primers. The assay was immunoSEQ multiplex PCR, and TCRdb's table has in-frame clones only and misses some. V and J calls and clone size are copied from that table; D and trimming were computed from the DNA. The profile covers approximately 120,000 clones, with around 90% appearing a single time and around 1.9% taken by the ten largest. During active infection, Seattle patients enrolled and were then monitored through disease.

This TCR derives from a man over 45 with COVID-19, enrolled during active disease. Sequenced material: peripheral blood. The chain links TRBV6-5 to TRBJ1-2; D perhaps matches TRBD1 (6 bases). The CDR3 here is CASSYHPTDRSGYTF. CDR3 nucleotide sequence: TGTGCCAGCAGTTACCACCCAACGGACAGATCCGGCTACACCTTC.